The rows below give T cell receptor beta chains drawn from one sample of a study of PD-L1 blockade in urothelial cancer. Libraries were prepared by immunoSEQ multiplex PCR; TCRdb keeps only in-frame clonotypes and omits some of them. The repertoire consists of about 76,000 clones, with approximately 90% occurring once and the leading ten covering about 0.94%. This material consisted of PBMCs, taken around atezolizumab (anti-PD-L1) treatment. The source is a woman of 80 years or more with urothelial cancer. CDR3s include the opening cysteine and the closing phenylalanine or tryptophan. D genes are given only for firm matches. Clone size is stated in some rows and not others, as once, few, many or a class when expanded.

V gene,D gene,J gene,clone size,CDR3 protein,CDR3 DNA
TRBV7-2,.,TRBJ2-3,.,CASSRPSGMTDTQYF,TGTGCCAGCAGCCGTCCCTCGGGTATGACAGATACGCAGTATTTT
TRBV25-1,TRBD2,TRBJ2-7,.,CARGGLAGKVKSYEQYF,TGTGCCAGGGGAGGGTTAGCAGGGAAGGTCAAGTCCTACGAGCAGTACTTC
TRBV5-5,TRBD1,TRBJ2-5,.,CASSRTGGMETQYF,TGTGCCAGCAGCCGGACAGGGGGCATGGAGACCCAGTACTTC
TRBV7-6,.,TRBJ1-4,once,CASSLGGGTTNEKLFF,TGTGCCAGCAGCTTAGGAGGGGGAACAACTAATGAAAAACTGTTTTTT
TRBV25-1,TRBD1,TRBJ2-2,.,CASGTGGPGELFF,TGTGCCAGCGGGACAGGGGGACCCGGGGAGCTGTTTTTT
TRBV4-2,.,TRBJ2-3,.,CASSQTRDTFFTDTQYF,TGTGCCAGCAGCCAGACCCGGGACACTTTTTTCACAGATACGCAGTATTTT
TRBV27,.,TRBJ1-3,.,CASSLTGAGDTIYF,TGTGCCAGCAGTTTAACGGGGGCGGGGGACACCATATATTTT
TRBV27,.,TRBJ1-5,.,CASGRDSNQPQHF,TGTGCCTCGGGGCGGGACAGCAATCAGCCCCAGCATTTT
TRBV28,.,TRBJ1-1,.,CASSTPAALNTEAFF,TGTGCCAGCAGCACCCCCGCCGCGTTGAACACTGAAGCTTTCTTT
TRBV15,TRBD1,TRBJ1-3,.,CATSIDRAGNTIYF,TGTGCCACCAGTATAGACAGGGCTGGAAACACCATATATTTT
TRBV10-2,.,TRBJ1-3,.,CASSLDNAGNTIYF,TGCGCCAGCAGTTTGGACAACGCTGGAAACACCATATATTTT
TRBV5-6,.,TRBJ1-2,once,CASSLGGFYTNYGYTF,TGTGCCAGCAGCTTGGGCGGGTTCTATACTAACTATGGCTACACCTTC
TRBV7-2,.,TRBJ1-1,.,CASSPLGRGTEAFF,TGTGCCAGCAGCCCGCTGGGTAGGGGCACTGAAGCTTTCTTT
TRBV5-1,TRBD1,TRBJ1-1,.,CASSPAGRGLRSTEAFF,TGCGCCAGCAGCCCAGCGGGCAGGGGGCTAAGGAGCACTGAAGCTTTCTTT
TRBV28,TRBD1,TRBJ2-3,once,CASSPDRATDTQYF,TGTGCCAGCAGTCCCGACAGGGCCACAGATACGCAGTATTTT
TRBV11-2,.,TRBJ2-1,once,CASSLGAVGGGGEQFF,TGTGCCAGCAGCTTAGGGGCGGTGGGGGGAGGAGGTGAGCAGTTCTTC
TRBV6-5,.,TRBJ2-5,once,CASSLLERDGETQYF,TGTGCCAGCAGTCTCCTCGAGAGGGATGGAGAGACCCAGTACTTC
TRBV7-2,TRBD1,TRBJ1-1,.,CASSLLWGQGFSEAFF,TGTGCCAGCAGCTTACTCTGGGGACAGGGATTTAGTGAAGCTTTCTTT
TRBV23-1,TRBD2,TRBJ2-1,.,CASTPSSGPYNEQFF,TGCGCCAGCACCCCGTCTAGCGGACCCTACAATGAGCAGTTCTTC
TRBV7-9,TRBD1,TRBJ2-5,.,CASSLGTGSFGETQYF,TGTGCCAGCAGCCTTGGGACAGGGAGCTTCGGAGAGACCCAGTACTTC
TRBV11-2,TRBD2,TRBJ2-7,.,CASSLATSGRVEQYF,TGTGCCAGCAGCTTAGCGACTAGCGGGAGGGTCGAGCAGTACTTC
TRBV19,.,TRBJ1-5,.,CASKLRTAGRGNQPQHF,TGTGCCAGTAAACTCCGCACTGCGGGCAGAGGCAATCAGCCCCAGCATTTT
TRBV5-1,TRBD1,TRBJ1-2,.,CASSLAQGALDYGYTF,TGCGCCAGCAGCTTGGCACAGGGGGCGCTGGACTATGGCTACACCTTC
TRBV7-3,TRBD1,TRBJ1-1,.,CASSQTQGARAEAFF,TGTGCCAGCAGCCAAACCCAGGGGGCCCGGGCTGAAGCTTTCTTT
TRBV9,TRBD2,TRBJ2-3,.,CASSGSGRAILSDTQYF,TGTGCCAGCAGCGGTAGCGGGAGGGCCATCCTTTCAGATACGCAGTATTTT
TRBV7-2,.,TRBJ2-4,.,CASSPGGLAKNIQYF,TGTGCCAGCTCCCCTGGGGGACTGGCCAAAAACATTCAGTACTTC
TRBV9,TRBD1,TRBJ1-5,.,CASSVETGTDQPQHF,TGTGCCAGCAGCGTAGAGACAGGGACCGATCAGCCCCAGCATTTT
TRBV6-1,TRBD2,TRBJ2-7,.,CASSGQAGGTYEQYF,TGTGCCAGCAGTGGGCAGGCGGGAGGCACCTACGAGCAGTACTTC
TRBV5-1,TRBD1,TRBJ1-2,.,CASSLAPGQGDYGYTF,TGCGCCAGCAGCTTGGCCCCGGGACAGGGGGACTATGGCTACACCTTC
TRBV28,TRBD1,TRBJ2-4,.,CASTAATGDGGKNIQYF,TGTGCCAGCACAGCCGCTACAGGGGATGGTGGCAAAAACATTCAGTACTTC
TRBV6-1,.,TRBJ1-5,.,CASSEYTKTGLNQPQHF,TGTGCCAGCAGCGAATATACTAAGACAGGATTGAATCAGCCCCAGCATTTT
TRBV5-1,TRBD2,TRBJ2-3,once,CASSKGLAGSTDTQYF,TGCGCCAGCAGCAAAGGACTAGCGGGGAGCACAGATACGCAGTATTTT
TRBV7-9,.,TRBJ2-1,.,CASSLEGPGAYNEQFF,TGTGCCAGCAGCTTAGAGGGCCCTGGGGCGTACAATGAGCAGTTCTTC
TRBV13,.,TRBJ1-3,.,CASRRGGSGNTIYF,TGTGCCAGCAGGCGCGGGGGGAGTGGAAACACCATATATTTT
TRBV28,.,TRBJ1-3,.,CASSLPTGGNTIYF,TGTGCCAGCAGTTTACCCACAGGGGGAAACACCATATATTTT
TRBV5-4,TRBD1,TRBJ1-1,few,CASSLRQGEAFF,TGTGCCAGCAGCTTGCGACAGGGTGAAGCTTTCTTT
TRBV28,.,TRBJ1-2,.,CASSFLEGRGYTF,TGTGCCAGCAGTTTCCTGGAGGGGCGAGGCTACACCTTC
TRBV2,TRBD1,TRBJ2-7,.,CASSWDRGTYEQYF,TGTGCCAGCAGTTGGGACAGGGGAACCTACGAGCAGTACTTC
TRBV6-4,.,TRBJ2-7,.,CASSDLYEQYF,TGTGCCAGCAGTGACTTATACGAGCAGTACTTC
TRBV2,.,TRBJ2-3,.,CASRRGISSSDTQYF,TGTGCCAGCAGGAGGGGGATTTCTTCCTCTGATACGCAGTATTTT